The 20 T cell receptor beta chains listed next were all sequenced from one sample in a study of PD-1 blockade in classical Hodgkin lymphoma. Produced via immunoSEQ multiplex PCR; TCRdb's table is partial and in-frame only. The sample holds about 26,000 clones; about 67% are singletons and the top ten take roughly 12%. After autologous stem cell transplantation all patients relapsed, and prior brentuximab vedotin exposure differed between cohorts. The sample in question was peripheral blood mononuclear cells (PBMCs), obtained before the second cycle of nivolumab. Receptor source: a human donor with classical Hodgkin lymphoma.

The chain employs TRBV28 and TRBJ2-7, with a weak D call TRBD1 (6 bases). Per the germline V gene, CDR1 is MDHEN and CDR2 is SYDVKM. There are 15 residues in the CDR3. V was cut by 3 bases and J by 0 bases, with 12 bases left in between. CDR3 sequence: CASSFLQGSSYEQYF. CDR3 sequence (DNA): TGTGCCAGCAGTTTCCTACAGGGTTCCTCCTACGAGCAGTACTTC.

The CDR3 sequence is CASSPTETGTEAFF. CDR3 coding DNA: TGTGCCAGCTCACCAACCGAAACGGGAACTGAAGCTTTCTTT. The chain is built from TRBV18 and TRBJ1-1; the D is unclear. The CDR3 contains 14 residues. The V and J ends lost 2 bases and 5 bases respectively, with 12 bases between them. Germline assignment: CDR1 KGHSH and CDR2 LQKENI. Supplemented by reference TRBV18 and TRBJ1-1, the full variable domain reads NAGVMQNPRHLVRRRGQEARLRCSPMKGHSHVYWYRQLPEEGLKFMVYLQKENIIDESGMPKERFSAEFPKEGPSILRIQQVVRGDSAAYFCASSPTETGTEAFFGQGTRLTVV.

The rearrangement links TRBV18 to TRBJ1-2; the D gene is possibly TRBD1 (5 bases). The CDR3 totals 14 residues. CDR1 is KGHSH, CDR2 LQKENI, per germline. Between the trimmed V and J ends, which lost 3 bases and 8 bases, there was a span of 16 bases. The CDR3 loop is CASSPNGGAGGYTF. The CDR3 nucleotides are TGTGCCAGCTCACCTAACGGAGGGGCAGGAGGCTACACCTTC.

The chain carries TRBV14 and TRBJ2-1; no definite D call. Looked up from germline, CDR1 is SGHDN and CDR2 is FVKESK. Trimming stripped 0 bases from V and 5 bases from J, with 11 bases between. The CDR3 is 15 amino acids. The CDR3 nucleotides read TGTGCCAGCAGCCAAGATCCGGGCCGCAACAATGAGCAGTTCTTC. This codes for CASSQDPGRNNEQFF.

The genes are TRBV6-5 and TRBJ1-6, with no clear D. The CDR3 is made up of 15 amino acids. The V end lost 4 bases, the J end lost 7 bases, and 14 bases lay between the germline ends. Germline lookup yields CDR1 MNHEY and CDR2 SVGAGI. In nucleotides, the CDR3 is TGTGCCAGCAGTTTGCAACGGCCGGTAAATTCACCCCTCCACTTT. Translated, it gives CASSLQRPVNSPLHF.

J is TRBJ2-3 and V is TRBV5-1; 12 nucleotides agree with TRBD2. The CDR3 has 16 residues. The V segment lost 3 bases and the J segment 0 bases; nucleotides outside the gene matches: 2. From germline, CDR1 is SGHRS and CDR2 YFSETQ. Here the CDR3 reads CASSYGTSGSTDTQYF. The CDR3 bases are TGCGCCAGCAGCTATGGGACTAGCGGGAGCACAGATACGCAGTATTTT. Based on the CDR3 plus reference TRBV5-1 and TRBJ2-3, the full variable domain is KAGVTQTPRYLIKTRGQQVTLSCSPISGHRSVSWYQQTPGQGLQFLFEYFSETQRNKGNFPGRFSGRQFSNSRSEMNVSTLELGDSALYLCASSYGTSGSTDTQYFGPGTRLTVL.

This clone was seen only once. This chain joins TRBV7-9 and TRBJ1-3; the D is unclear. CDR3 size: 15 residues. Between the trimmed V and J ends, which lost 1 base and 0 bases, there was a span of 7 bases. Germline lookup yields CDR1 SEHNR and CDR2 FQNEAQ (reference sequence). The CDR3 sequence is CASSLDTVSGNTIYF. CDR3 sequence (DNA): TGTGCCAGCAGCTTAGACACTGTCTCTGGAAACACCATATATTTT.

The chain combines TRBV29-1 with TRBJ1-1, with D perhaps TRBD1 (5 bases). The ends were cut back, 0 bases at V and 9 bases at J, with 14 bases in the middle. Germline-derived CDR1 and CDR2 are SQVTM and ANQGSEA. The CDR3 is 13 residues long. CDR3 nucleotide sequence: TGCAGCGTTGAAGAAGGCGACAGACTAAAAGCTTTCTTT. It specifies CSVEEGDRLKAFF. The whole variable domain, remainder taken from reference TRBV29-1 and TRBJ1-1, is SAVISQKPSRDICQRGTSLTIQCQVDSQVTMMFWYRQQPGQSLTLIATANQGSEATYESGFVIDKFPISRPNLTFSTLTVSNMSPEDSSIYLCSVEEGDRLKAFFGQGTRLTVV.

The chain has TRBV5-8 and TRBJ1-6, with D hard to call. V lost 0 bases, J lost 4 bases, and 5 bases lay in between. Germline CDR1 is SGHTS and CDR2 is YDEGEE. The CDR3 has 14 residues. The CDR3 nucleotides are TGTGCCAGCAGCTTGGGAGGGTATAATTCACCCCTCCACTTT. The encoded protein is CASSLGGYNSPLHF.

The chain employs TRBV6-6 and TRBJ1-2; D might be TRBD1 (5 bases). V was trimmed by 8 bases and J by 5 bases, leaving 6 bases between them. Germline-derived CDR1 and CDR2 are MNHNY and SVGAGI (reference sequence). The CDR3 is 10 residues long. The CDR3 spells CASQGYGYTF. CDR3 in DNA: TGTGCCAGCCAGGGTTATGGCTACACCTTC.

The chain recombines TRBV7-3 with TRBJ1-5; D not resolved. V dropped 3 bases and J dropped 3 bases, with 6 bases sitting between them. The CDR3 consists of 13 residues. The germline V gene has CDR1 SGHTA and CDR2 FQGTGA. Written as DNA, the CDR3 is TGTGCCAGCAGCTTTGGGCCCAATCAGCCCCAGCATTTT. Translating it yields CASSFGPNQPQHF.

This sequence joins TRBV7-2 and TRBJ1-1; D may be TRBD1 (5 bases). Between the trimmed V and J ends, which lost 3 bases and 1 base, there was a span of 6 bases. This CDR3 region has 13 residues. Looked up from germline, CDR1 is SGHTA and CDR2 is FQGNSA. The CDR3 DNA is TGTGCCAGCAGCTTTGGGGCGAACACTGAAGCTTTCTTT. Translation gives CASSFGANTEAFF. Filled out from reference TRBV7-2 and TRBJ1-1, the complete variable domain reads GAGVSQSPSNKVTEKGKDVELRCDPISGHTALYWYRQSLGQGLEFLIYFQGNSAPDKSGLPSDRFSAERTGGSVSTLTIQRTQQEDSAVYLCASSFGANTEAFFGQGTRLTVV.

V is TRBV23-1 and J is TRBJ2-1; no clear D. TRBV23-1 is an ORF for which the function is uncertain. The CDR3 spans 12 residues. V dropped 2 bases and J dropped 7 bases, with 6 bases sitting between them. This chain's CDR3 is CASSQTENEQFF. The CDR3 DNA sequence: TGCGCCAGCAGTCAAACAGAAAATGAGCAGTTCTTC.

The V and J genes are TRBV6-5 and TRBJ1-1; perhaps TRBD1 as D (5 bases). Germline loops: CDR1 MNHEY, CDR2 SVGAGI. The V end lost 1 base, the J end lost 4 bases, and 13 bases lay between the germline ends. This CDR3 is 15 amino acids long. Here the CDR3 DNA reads TGTGCCAGCAGTTACTATGGCGGGGGAGGCACTGAAGCTTTCTTT. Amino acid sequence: CASSYYGGGGTEAFF.

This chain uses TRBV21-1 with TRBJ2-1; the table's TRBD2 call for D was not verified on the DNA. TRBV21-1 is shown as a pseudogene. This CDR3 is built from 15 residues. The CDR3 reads CASSSWTSGSNEQFF. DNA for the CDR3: TGTGCCAGCAGCTCCTGGACTAGCGGGAGCAATGAGCAGTTCTTC.

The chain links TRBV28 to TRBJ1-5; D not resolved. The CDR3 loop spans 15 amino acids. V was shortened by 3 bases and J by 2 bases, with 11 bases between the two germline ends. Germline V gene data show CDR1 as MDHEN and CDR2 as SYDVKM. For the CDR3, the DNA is TGTGCCAGCAGTTTGGAGACGTTTGGCAATCAGCCCCAGCATTTT. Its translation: CASSLETFGNQPQHF. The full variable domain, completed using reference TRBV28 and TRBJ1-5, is DVKVTQSSRYLVKRTGEKVFLECVQDMDHENMFWYRQDPGLGLRLIYFSYDVKMKEKGDIPEGYSVSREKKERFSLILESASTNQTSMYLCASSLETFGNQPQHFGDGTRLSIL.

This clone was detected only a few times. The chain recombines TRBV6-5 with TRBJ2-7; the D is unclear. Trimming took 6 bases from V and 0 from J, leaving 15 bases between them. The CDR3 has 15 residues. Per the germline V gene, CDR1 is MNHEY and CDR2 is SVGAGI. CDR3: CASSRRSHSSYEQYF. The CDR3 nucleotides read TGTGCCAGCAGCCGACGATCCCACTCCTCCTACGAGCAGTACTTC.

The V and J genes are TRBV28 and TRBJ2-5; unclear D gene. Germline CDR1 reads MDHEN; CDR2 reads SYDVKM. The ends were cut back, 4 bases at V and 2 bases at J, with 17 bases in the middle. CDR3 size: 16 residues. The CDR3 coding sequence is TGTGCCAGCAGTTCGATTTCAGCTTGGCAGCAAGAGACCCAGTACTTC. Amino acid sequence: CASSSISAWQQETQYF. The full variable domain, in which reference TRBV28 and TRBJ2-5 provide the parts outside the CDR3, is DVKVTQSSRYLVKRTGEKVFLECVQDMDHENMFWYRQDPGLGLRLIYFSYDVKMKEKGDIPEGYSVSREKKERFSLILESASTNQTSMYLCASSSISAWQQETQYFGPGTRLLVL.

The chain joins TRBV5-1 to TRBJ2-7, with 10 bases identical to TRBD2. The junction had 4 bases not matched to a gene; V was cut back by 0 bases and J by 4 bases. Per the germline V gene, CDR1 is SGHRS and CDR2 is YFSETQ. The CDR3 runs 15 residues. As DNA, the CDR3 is TGCGCCAGCAGCTTGGTAGCTAGCGGGAGTTACGAGCAGTACTTC. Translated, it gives CASSLVASGSYEQYF. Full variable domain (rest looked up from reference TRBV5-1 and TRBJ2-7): KAGVTQTPRYLIKTRGQQVTLSCSPISGHRSVSWYQQTPGQGLQFLFEYFSETQRNKGNFPGRFSGRQFSNSRSEMNVSTLELGDSALYLCASSLVASGSYEQYFGPGTRLTVT.

The CDR3 region is CASGTLEGTGTEKLFF. The CDR3 DNA sequence: TGTGCCAGCGGAACCCTTGAGGGGACAGGCACTGAAAAACTGTTTTTT. This chain uses TRBV19 with TRBJ1-4, with 8 bases identical to TRBD1. This CDR3 comprises 16 residues. The V gene's germline CDR1 is LNHDA and CDR2 SQIVND (reference sequence). The trim removed 9 bases at V and 7 bases at J, leaving 16 bases unmatched.